Each of the 14 T cell receptor beta chains below was sequenced from the same sample in a study of cytomegalovirus exposure and HLA in healthy donors. PCR was performed using 60 Vbeta and 13 Jbeta primers. Sequencing was performed with immunoSEQ multiplex PCR; in TCRdb, only in-frame clones are kept and a portion is missing. Altogether about 130,000 clones are present, approximately 75% being singletons, with the ten largest covering approximately 3.5%. Material: PBMCs. The receptors originated from a man aged 25 to 40 in good health and CMV-seronegative.

This clone was recorded many times. The V call is TRBV5-1, the J call TRBJ1-6; the D is unclear. Deletions cut 3 bases from V and 6 bases from J, with 10 bases between. The CDR3 sequence is 14 residues long. Germline assignment: CDR1 SGHRS and CDR2 YFSETQ. The CDR3 DNA reads as TGCGCCAGCAGCTCCCGGGGTCTTAATTCACCCCTCCACTTT. The encoded protein is CASSSRGLNSPLHF.

The genes are TRBV29-1 and TRBJ1-2; D is perhaps TRBD1 (6 bases). The CDR3 is 13 residues long. The germline CDR1 and CDR2 sequences are SQVTM and ANQGSEA. Deletions cut 3 bases from V and 2 bases from J, with 10 bases between. Here the CDR3 DNA reads TGCAGCGTTGATGCGCAGGGGAACTATGGCTACACCTTC. Its translation is CSVDAQGNYGYTF.

The chain combines TRBV6-5 with TRBJ1-4; D possibly corresponds to TRBD1 (5 bases). The germline V gene encodes CDR1 MNHEY and CDR2 SVGAGI. This CDR3 comprises 15 residues. The V and J ends lost 0 bases and 4 bases respectively, with 9 bases between them. DNA of the CDR3: TGTGCCAGCAGTTACTCGGGGCGGAGTAATGAAAAACTGTTTTTT. This encodes CASSYSGRSNEKLFF.

The V gene is TRBV11-2, the J gene TRBJ1-2; D is perhaps TRBD1 (6 bases). The CDR3 sequence is 14 residues long. The germline gives CDR1 SGHAT, CDR2 FQNNGV. Trimming pared 5 bases from V and 4 bases from J, leaving 14 bases between. CDR3 in amino acids: CASSTDRSSYGYTF. CDR3 in DNA: TGTGCCAGCAGCACCGACAGGAGCTCCTATGGCTACACCTTC.

The V gene is TRBV7-9, the J gene TRBJ1-1; 9 bases line up with TRBD1. After removal of 5 bases from V and 1 base from J, the junction contained 5 bases not matched to a gene. CDR1 and CDR2 from the germline V gene are SEHNR and FQNEAQ (reference sequence). The CDR3 sequence is 15 residues long. The CDR3 spells CASSARGQGNTEAFF. The CDR3, as DNA: TGTGCCAGCAGCGCCCGGGGACAGGGGAACACTGAAGCTTTCTTT.

This clone was seen more than once but under ten times. Here the CDR3 DNA reads TGTGCCAGCAGCTTTCTGGCTAGCGGCTACAATGAGCAGTTCTTC. Amino acids: CASSFLASGYNEQFF. This sequence joins TRBV7-8 and TRBJ2-1; 7 bases agree with TRBD2. Germline values: CDR1 SGHVS, CDR2 FQNEAQ. Germline trimming cut 3 bases from V and 3 bases from J; bases unmatched to any gene: 5. The CDR3 is 15 amino acids.

This clone appeared once. J is TRBJ1-1 and V is TRBV30; TRBD1 is a possible D gene (6 bases). This CDR3 comprises 15 residues. CDR1 and CDR2 from the germline V gene are GTSNPN and SVGIG (reference sequence). V gave up 0 bases and J gave up 0 bases, with 11 bases separating them. CDR3 DNA: TGTGCCTGGAGTGTACTAGGACAGATGAACACTGAAGCTTTCTTT. Amino acid sequence: CAWSVLGQMNTEAFF. The variable domain in full, completed from reference TRBV30 and TRBJ1-1, reads SQTIHQWPATLVQPVGSPLSLECTVEGTSNPNLYWYRQAAGRGLQLLFYSVGIGQISSEVPQNLSASRPQDRQFILSSKKLLLSDSGFYLCAWSVLGQMNTEAFFGQGTRLTVV.

The chain joins TRBV28 to TRBJ1-4; a weak D match, TRBD1 (5 bases). Germline V CDR1 and CDR2: MDHEN, SYDVKM. Between the trimmed V and J ends, which lost 5 bases and 8 bases, there was a span of 21 bases. CDR3 size: 16 residues. CDR3 protein: CASSARREGALEKLFF. The CDR3 nucleotides read TGTGCCAGCAGTGCGAGGCGGGAAGGGGCGCTGGAAAAACTGTTTTTT.

This sequence joins TRBV2 and TRBJ1-2, with D perhaps matching TRBD1 (6 bases). V gave up 4 bases and J gave up 5 bases, with 17 bases separating them. The CDR3 loop spans 15 amino acids. Germline V gene sequence: CDR1 SNHLY, CDR2 FYNNEI. The CDR3 here is CASSGTEWRNYGYTF. The CDR3 DNA is TGTGCCAGCAGTGGGACAGAATGGAGGAATTATGGCTACACCTTC.

The V gene is TRBV2, the J gene TRBJ2-5; 8 positions agree with TRBD2. Germline V gives CDR1 SNHLY, CDR2 FYNNEI. The CDR3 spans 15 residues. J gave up 7 bases and V 7 bases, and 14 bases lay outside the gene matches. This CDR3 is CASTLPGLVKGTQYF. The DNA of the CDR3 is TGTGCCAGCACTCTTCCGGGACTAGTTAAGGGGACCCAGTACTTC. Variable domain in full (rest from reference TRBV2 and TRBJ2-5): EPEVTQTPSHQVTQMGQEVILRCVPISNHLYFYWYRQILGQKVEFLVSFYNNEISEKSEIFDDQFSVERPDGSNFTLKIRSTKLEDSAMYFCASTLPGLVKGTQYFGPGTRLLVL.

This chain joins TRBV6-5 and TRBJ1-2; 9 positions agree with TRBD1. Trimming took 9 bases from V and 4 from J; bases not matched to a gene: 9. The CDR3 is made up of 14 amino acids. Germline CDR1 MNHEY, CDR2 SVGAGI. The CDR3 here is CASSRTDRGYGYTF. CDR3 nucleotide sequence: TGTGCCAGTTCGCGTACGGACAGGGGCTATGGCTACACCTTC.

This clone has just one count. The genes are TRBV28 and TRBJ1-2, with D maybe TRBD1 (6 bases). V was shortened by 10 bases and J by 4 bases, with 10 bases between the two germline ends. This CDR3 spans 11 amino acids. CDR1 MDHEN and CDR2 SYDVKM come from the germline V gene. CDR3 sequence reads: CATRTVYGYTF. CDR3 DNA sequence: TGTGCCACGAGGACAGTCTATGGCTACACCTTC.

This chain joins TRBV4-1 and TRBJ2-2; 7 nucleotides match TRBD1. This CDR3 is 16 amino acids long. Germline V gene sequence: CDR1 MGHRA, CDR2 YSYEKL. J was trimmed by 2 bases and V by 3 bases; bases with no gene match: 6. In DNA, the CDR3 is TGCGCCAGCAGCCATTTAGGACAGGTTAACACCGGGGAGCTGTTTTTT. This gives the protein CASSHLGQVNTGELFF.

As for this clone: Other DNA sequences in this sample translate to the same CDR3. V is TRBV4-1 and J is TRBJ1-6; D gene uncertain. Per germline, CDR1 MGHRA and CDR2 YSYEKL. The V and J ends lost 2 bases and 6 bases respectively, with 8 bases between them. The CDR3 consists of 14 residues. CDR3 amino acids: CASSQRQVNSPLHF. The CDR3 DNA is TGCGCCAGCAGCCAAAGGCAGGTTAATTCACCCCTCCACTTT.